These 3 T cell receptor beta chains share one sample of origin, sequenced in a study of cytomegalovirus exposure and HLA in healthy donors. The study ran its PCR with 60 Vbeta and 13 Jbeta primers. Clones were read by immunoSEQ multiplex PCR, and TCRdb kept only the in-frame ones, dropping some. The sample lists around 150,000 clones; approximately 81% were seen once. Sample: PBMCs. Receptors originate from a man between 18 and 29 years old in good health and CMV-seronegative.

V and J are TRBV7-9 and TRBJ2-7; D may be TRBD2 (6 bases). V lost 3 bases, J lost 5 bases, and 11 bases lay in between. Germline loops: CDR1 SEHNR, CDR2 FQNEAQ (reference sequence). CDR3 length: 13 residues. As DNA, the CDR3 is TGTGCCAGCAGCTTGAGAGGGAGGAACGAGCAGTACTTC. It codes for CASSLRGRNEQYF.

This clone was seen only once. This rearrangement joins TRBV28 to TRBJ1-2; no firm D call. Per the germline V gene, CDR1 is MDHEN and CDR2 is SYDVKM. There are 11 residues in the CDR3. Trimming left V 5 bases short and J 8 bases short, with 9 bases between. CDR3 DNA: TGTGCCAGCAGTCCCTTATCGGGCTACACCTTC. Protein sequence: CASSPLSGYTF.

By proportion, this clone is medium-sized. The rearrangement links TRBV4-3 to TRBJ2-7, with D possibly matching TRBD2 (5 bases). From germline, CDR1 is LGHNA and CDR2 YSLEER. Trimming shortened V by 3 bases and J by 2 bases, and 17 bases separated the two germline ends. This CDR3 contains 16 residues. DNA for the CDR3: TGCGCCAGCAGCCAGTCCCAGGTGGGAGAGACCTACGAGCAGTACTTC. Protein product: CASSQSQVGETYEQYF.